This T cell receptor beta chain was identified in a study of blood T cells in healthy people across ages. This CDR3 comprises 15 residues. V was pared by 5 bases and J by 2 bases, with 9 bases of the junction left unmatched. With respect to this clonotype: Its antigen is currently unknown.

Together with a sample-barcoded 5' primer, a J-beta primer mix was included in a second PCR lasting roughly 6 to 12 cycles. Tags on each cDNA molecule came from a template-switch adaptor with 12 random nucleotides. TCRdb reprocessed the 5' RACE reads via MiXCR and lists one record per CDR3 protein. The sample lists about 930,000 distinct CDR3 sequences, approximately 32% occurring once. The study, taken as a whole, reports: Observed TCR beta diversity per million T cells went down as age went up. This fall followed a roughly linear course with age.

These data also featured in a second study, about T cells of mothers and their children. As that study records: Donation came from three healthy Caucasian mothers together with their six children.

The material sequenced was blood. J is TRBJ2-7 and V is TRBV12-3 or TRBV12-4; TRBD1 matches at 7 bases. This TCR came from a woman in her forties in good health. CDR3 sequence: CASSPAGTEAYEQYF. CDR3 nucleotides: TGTGCCAGCAGTCCCGCCGGGACAGAGGCCTACGAGCAGTACTTC.